These T cell receptor beta chains were read from a single sample in a study of vaccination effects on CD4 cells after COVID-19. Their recognized antigens are unknown. Using immunoSEQ multiplex PCR, the repertoire was profiled, and TCRdb retains in-frame clones only, with some absent. The sample consists of tens of thousands of clones, roughly two thirds of them appearing once. The sequencing here drew on CD4+ T cells from PBMCs cultured with HCoV-NL63 spike peptides, taken before COVID-19 vaccination. The receptors come from a human donor who received a COVID-19 vaccine. The CDR3 runs from the conserved cysteine through the conserved F or W. A D gene is named only where the DNA matches it firmly.

v_gene: TRBV6-5
len: 15
d_gene: TRBD2
CDR3aa: CASRKVAGASYEQYF

v_gene: TRBV5-1
len: 12
d_gene: .
CDR3aa: CASGDGGTEAFF

v_gene: TRBV18
len: 15
d_gene: .
CDR3aa: CASSPSEGRGSPLHF

v_gene: TRBV19
len: 13
d_gene: TRBD1
CDR3aa: CASSPGQNYGYTF

v_gene: TRBV19
len: 17
d_gene: TRBD1
CDR3aa: CASSILDQGVRIDGYTF

v_gene: TRBV18
len: 16
d_gene: TRBD2
CDR3aa: CASSSYREAGVYEQYF

v_gene: TRBV11-2
len: 14
d_gene: TRBD2
CDR3aa: CASSLVQRGGEQYF

v_gene: TRBV7-8
len: 13
d_gene: TRBD1
CDR3aa: CASSVGGWTEAFF

v_gene: TRBV9
len: 15
d_gene: .
CDR3aa: CASSVGSTSYNEQFF

v_gene: TRBV7-8
len: 15
d_gene: .
CDR3aa: CASSPDGGGLKKLFF

v_gene: TRBV2
len: 16
d_gene: .
CDR3aa: CASSQILRQAYYGYTF

v_gene: TRBV5-6
len: 13
d_gene: .
CDR3aa: CASSLQGNTEAFF

v_gene: TRBV27
len: 14
d_gene: TRBD1
CDR3aa: CASSLRGRAETQYF

v_gene: TRBV2
len: 17
d_gene: TRBD2
CDR3aa: CASSETLTSGLTYEQYF

v_gene: TRBV4-2
len: 16
d_gene: .
CDR3aa: CASSQSGSVLENEQFF

v_gene: TRBV11-2
len: 15
d_gene: .
CDR3aa: CASSFSTGTQETQYF

v_gene: TRBV28
len: 17
d_gene: TRBD1
CDR3aa: CASSPETGQRLNQPQHF

v_gene: TRBV19
len: 17
d_gene: TRBD2
CDR3aa: CASSIEGREGVYNEQFF

v_gene: TRBV6-5
len: 15
d_gene: .
CDR3aa: CASSYYSHAGNTIYF

v_gene: TRBV18
len: 17
d_gene: .
CDR3aa: CASSVYRVLSYNSPLHF

v_gene: TRBV10-1
len: 11
d_gene: TRBD1
CDR3aa: CASWTGFEQYF

v_gene: TRBV7-6
len: 18
d_gene: TRBD2
CDR3aa: CASSTTSGRRQSSYEQYF

v_gene: TRBV25-1
len: 12
d_gene: TRBD1
CDR3aa: CASSVGQDGYTF

v_gene: TRBV4-2
len: 16
d_gene: TRBD2
CDR3aa: CASSQGGASGYHEQFF

v_gene: TRBV11-2
len: 16
d_gene: .
CDR3aa: CASSLEGGLATNEQFF

v_gene: TRBV5-1
len: 15
d_gene: .
CDR3aa: CASSLYSPLTDTQYF

v_gene: TRBV5-4
len: 14
d_gene: TRBD1
CDR3aa: CASSSDRGVGEQFF

v_gene: TRBV6-5
len: 14
d_gene: .
CDR3aa: CASSDTQDRGGYTF

v_gene: TRBV6-8
len: 12
d_gene: .
CDR3aa: CASIGGSGGYTF

v_gene: TRBV29-1
len: 15
d_gene: TRBD2
CDR3aa: CSVEIGSGGPYEQYF

v_gene: TRBV19
len: 16
d_gene: .
CDR3aa: CASRPRGLSGANVLTF

v_gene: TRBV24-1
len: 15
d_gene: .
CDR3aa: CATSDFFGTTLRYTF

v_gene: TRBV29-1
len: 12
d_gene: .
CDR3aa: CSVGQLNTEAFF

v_gene: TRBV6-5
len: 14
d_gene: TRBD1
CDR3aa: CASNVQGTHTEAFF

v_gene: TRBV6-2/TRBV6-3
len: 14
d_gene: .
CDR3aa: CASSYYESSYEQYF

v_gene: TRBV6-5
len: 15
d_gene: .
CDR3aa: CASSYEQGSYNEQFF

v_gene: TRBV24-1
len: 15
d_gene: .
CDR3aa: CATSDSIGNAGELFF

v_gene: TRBV6-5
len: 12
d_gene: TRBD2
CDR3aa: CASSYSAGVPYF

v_gene: TRBV19
len: 16
d_gene: TRBD1
CDR3aa: CASTSPRDSTPTEAFF

v_gene: TRBV19
len: 19
d_gene: TRBD1
CDR3aa: CASLGDRGQGRGPGNTIYF

v_gene: TRBV5-1
len: 15
d_gene: .
CDR3aa: CASSLARDIKTEAFF

v_gene: TRBV4-1
len: 15
d_gene: .
CDR3aa: CASSQDGRVGNEQFF

v_gene: TRBV5-1
len: 16
d_gene: TRBD2
CDR3aa: CASSSPSGGGYNEQFF

v_gene: TRBV7-9
len: 15
d_gene: TRBD2
CDR3aa: CASSSKREGRYEQYF

v_gene: TRBV11-2
len: 17
d_gene: TRBD2
CDR3aa: CASRPRLAGSRHNEQFF

v_gene: TRBV7-7
len: 16
d_gene: .
CDR3aa: CASSLGRMTSINEQFF

v_gene: TRBV19
len: 14
d_gene: .
CDR3aa: CASSNSRSGTEAFF